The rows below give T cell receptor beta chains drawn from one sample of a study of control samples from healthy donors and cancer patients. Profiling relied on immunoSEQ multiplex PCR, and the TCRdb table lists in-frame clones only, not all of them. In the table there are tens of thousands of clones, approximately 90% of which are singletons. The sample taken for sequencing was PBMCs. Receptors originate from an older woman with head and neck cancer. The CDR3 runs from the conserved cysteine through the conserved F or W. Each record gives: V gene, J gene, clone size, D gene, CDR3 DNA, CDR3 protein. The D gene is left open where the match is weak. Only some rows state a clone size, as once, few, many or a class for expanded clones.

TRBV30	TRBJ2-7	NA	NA	TGTGCCTGGAGTGTAACCGGGAGCCTCTACGAGCAGTACTTC	CAWSVTGSLYEQYF
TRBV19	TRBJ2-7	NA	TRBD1	TGTGCCAGTAGTTCTGGTAGAGGGACAGGGGGTTCCTACGAGCAGTACTTC	CASSSGRGTGGSYEQYF
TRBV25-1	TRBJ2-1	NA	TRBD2	TGTGCCAGCAGTGAGGGACTAGCGGGAGTATGGGAGCAGTTCTTC	CASSEGLAGVWEQFF
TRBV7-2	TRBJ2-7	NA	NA	TGTGCCAGCAGCCCCCAACCTGCCGGGGGCCACTTCTCCTACGAGCAGTACTTC	CASSPQPAGGHFSYEQYF
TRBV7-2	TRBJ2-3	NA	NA	TGTGCCAGCAGCTTGGGGACGGAAACGATACGCACGCAGTATTTT	CASSLGTETIRTQYF
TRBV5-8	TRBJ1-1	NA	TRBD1	TGTGCCAGCAGCAAGACGACAGGGTTGAAGAACACTGAAGCTTTCTTT	CASSKTTGLKNTEAFF
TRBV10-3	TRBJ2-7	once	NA	TGTGCCATCAGTGAAACGGTGGGCTACTCCTACGAGCAGTACTTC	CAISETVGYSYEQYF
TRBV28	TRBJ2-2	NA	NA	TGTGCCAGCGGGACGGGGGGCGCCGGCACCGGGGAGCTGTTTTTT	CASGTGGAGTGELFF
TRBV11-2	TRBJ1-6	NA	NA	TGTGCCAGCAAAATGCGCCCCGACCCCGGTGGTTCACCCCTCCACTTT	CASKMRPDPGGSPLHF
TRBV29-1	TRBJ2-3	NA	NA	TGCAGCGTTTACGGGGGTAGGAGAAGCACAGATACGCAGTATTTT	CSVYGGRRSTDTQYF
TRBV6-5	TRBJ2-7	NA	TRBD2	TGTGCCAGCAGCCGACTAGCGGGGGGCTCCTACGAGCAGTACTTC	CASSRLAGGSYEQYF
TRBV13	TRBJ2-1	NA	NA	TGTGCCAGCAGCTTAGGCCAGGACTCGTACAATGAGCAGTTCTTC	CASSLGQDSYNEQFF
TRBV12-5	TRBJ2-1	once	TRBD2	TGTGCTAGTGGTTTGCCGGTGACTAGCGGGAGTTGGGAGCAGTTCTTC	CASGLPVTSGSWEQFF
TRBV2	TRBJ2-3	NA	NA	TGTGCCAGAGGCAGCCCTGGTGGAGATACGCAGTATTTT	CARGSPGGDTQYF
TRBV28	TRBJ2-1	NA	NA	TGTGCCAGCAGTCCATCGGGTAGTAATGAGCAGTTCTTC	CASSPSGSNEQFF
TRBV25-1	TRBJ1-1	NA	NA	TGTGCCAGCAGCCCTCTGGAGGGGACTCACACTGAAGCTTTCTTT	CASSPLEGTHTEAFF
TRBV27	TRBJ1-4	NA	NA	TGTGCCAGCAAGACAAGGTCGGGGCCTGGTAATGAAAAACTGTTTTTT	CASKTRSGPGNEKLFF
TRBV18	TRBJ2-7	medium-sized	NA	TGTGCCAGCTCATCACCAGATGGAGGGTCCTTCGAGCAGTACTTC	CASSSPDGGSFEQYF
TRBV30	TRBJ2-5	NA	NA	TGTGCCTGGAGTGACGGGAACCCTATGGAGACCCAGTACTTC	CAWSDGNPMETQYF
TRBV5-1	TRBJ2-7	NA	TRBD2	TGCGCCAGCAGCTTGGCCCCGTCTAGCGGGTCCTACGAGCAGTACTTC	CASSLAPSSGSYEQYF